The 18 T cell receptor beta chains below were found in one sample sequenced in a study of OX40 agonist ivuxolimab in advanced cancers. Only in-frame clones appear in the TCRdb table, and some are missing; sequencing was by immunoSEQ multiplex PCR. Counted here are tens of thousands of clones, around 88% occurring once; the ten biggest clones make up about 15%. Sequences were derived from CD4+ or CD8+ T cells sorted from blood, sampled in a trial of the OX40 agonist ivuxolimab. The receptor set was obtained from an adult with an advanced solid tumor such as melanoma, head and neck, liver or kidney cancer.

The chain employs TRBV10-3 and TRBJ1-1; perhaps TRBD1 as D (6 bases). The CDR3 runs 12 residues. Germline CDR1 ENHRY, CDR2 SYGVKD. Trimming cost V 3 bases and J 4 bases, with 6 bases left between them. CDR3 sequence: CAISEGGTEAFF. As DNA, the CDR3 is TGTGCCATCAGTGAAGGGGGCACTGAAGCTTTCTTT.

The rearrangement links TRBV19 to TRBJ1-2, with D unclear. V was trimmed by 4 bases and J by 2 bases, leaving 14 bases between them. The CDR3 loop spans 15 amino acids. Germline V gene data show CDR1 as LNHDA and CDR2 as SQIVND (reference sequence). CDR3 amino acids: CASSTPHGRNYGYTF. The CDR3 DNA is TGTGCCAGTAGTACACCCCACGGACGGAACTATGGCTACACCTTC.

This clone came up once. The sample carries other DNA sequences with the same CDR3. The chain joins TRBV10-2 to TRBJ2-3, with TRBD2 matching over 10 bases. V lost 5 bases and J lost 1; bases outside the gene matches: 3. CDR3 length: 15 residues. From germline, CDR1 is WSHSY and CDR2 SAAADI. The chain's CDR3 is CASSSTSGGTDTQYF. Here the CDR3 DNA reads TGCGCCAGCAGTTCCACTAGCGGGGGCACAGATACGCAGTATTTT.

This sequence joins TRBV4-1 and TRBJ1-5; D not certain. Germline CDR1 and CDR2: MGHRA and YSYEKL. Trimming removed 0 bases from V and 0 bases from J, with 15 bases in between. This CDR3 comprises 18 residues. The CDR3 sequence is CASSQESHLRYSNQPQHF. The CDR3 DNA reads TGCGCCAGCAGCCAAGAGTCTCACCTGCGTTATAGCAATCAGCCCCAGCATTTT.

The chain is built from TRBV11-1 and TRBJ2-7; 7 bases line up with TRBD1. J was trimmed by 3 bases and V by 4 bases; bases with no gene match: 3. CDR1 is SGHAT and CDR2 is FQDESV in the germline V gene (reference sequence). The CDR3 length is 13 residues. In DNA form, the CDR3 reads TGTGCCAGCAGCTACAGGGGATACTACGAGCAGTACGTC. This gives the protein CASSYRGYYEQYV.

The chain joins TRBV7-8 to TRBJ2-7, with TRBD1 as a possible D gene (5 bases). This CDR3 has 15 residues. Trimming removed 0 bases from V and 4 bases from J, with 13 bases in between. The germline CDR1 and CDR2 sequences are SGHVS and FQNEAQ. In DNA, the CDR3 is TGTGCCAGCAGCTTAGCGCAAGGGGCGGAGTACGAGCAGTACTTC. Protein: CASSLAQGAEYEQYF.

The V and J genes are TRBV7-9 and TRBJ1-3; D possibly corresponds to TRBD1 (5 bases). Germline lookup yields CDR1 SEHNR and CDR2 FQNEAQ (reference sequence). This CDR3 is built from 15 residues. Trimming cost V 5 bases and J 7 bases, with 18 bases left between them. CDR3 loop: CASSTTGAGANTIYF. CDR3 DNA sequence: TGTGCCAGCAGCACTACTGGGGCGGGTGCCAACACCATATATTTT.

This chain links TRBV7-8 with TRBJ2-7; D ambiguous. Germline CDR1 is SGHVS and CDR2 is FQNEAQ. V gave up 5 bases and J gave up 6 bases, with 17 bases separating them. This CDR3 comprises 14 residues. The CDR3 loop reads CASSRLGSSGEQYV. Written as DNA, the CDR3 is TGTGCCAGCAGCCGATTAGGTAGTTCCGGCGAGCAGTACGTC.

The rearrangement uses TRBV6-1 and TRBJ1-5, with 7 bases fitting TRBD1. The length of the CDR3 is 14 residues. The V gene end was trimmed by 8 bases and the J gene end by 4 bases; junction bases not matched to a gene: 8. Germline CDR1 MNHNS, CDR2 SASEGT. Here the CDR3 DNA reads TGTGCCAGCCGTAACCGGGACAGTAATCAGCCCCAGCATTTT. Its protein product is CASRNRDSNQPQHF.

V and J are TRBV7-9 and TRBJ1-4; D is undetermined. CDR1 is SEHNR, CDR2 FQNEAQ, per germline (reference sequence). The CDR3 covers 16 residues. V dropped 2 bases and J dropped 3 bases, with 13 bases sitting between them. CDR3 protein: CASSLQVAGANEKLFF. CDR3 nucleotide sequence: TGTGCCAGCAGCTTACAGGTAGCGGGAGCTAATGAAAAACTGTTTTTT.

Comments on this clone: The sample contains more than one DNA sequence encoding this CDR3. J is TRBJ2-2 and V is TRBV7-3; the D is unclear. This CDR3 is built from 13 residues. V was trimmed by 1 base and J by 6 bases, leaving 6 bases between them. Germline values: CDR1 SGHTA, CDR2 FQGTGA. CDR3 coding DNA: TGTGCCAGCAGCTTAAACAGTGCCGGGGAGCTGTTTTTT. Protein: CASSLNSAGELFF.

This chain connects TRBV7-6 to TRBJ2-1; D may be TRBD1 or TRBD2 (6 bases each). The CDR3 sequence is 15 residues long. Germline V gene data show CDR1 as SGHVS and CDR2 as FNYEAQ. V was trimmed by 5 bases and J by 4 bases, leaving 15 bases between them. The CDR3 sequence is CASSRAGGPYNEQFF. As DNA, the CDR3 is TGTGCCAGCAGCCGCGCTGGGGGGCCATACAATGAGCAGTTCTTC. Full variable domain (missing parts from reference TRBV7-6 and TRBJ2-1): GAGVSQSPRYKVTKRGQDVALRCDPISGHVSLYWYRQALGQGPEFLTYFNYEAQQDKSGLPNDRFSAERPEGSISTLTIQRTEQRDSAMYRCASSRAGGPYNEQFFGPGTRLTVL.

The count of this clone is one. The V and J genes are TRBV6-1 and TRBJ1-1, with TRBD1 as a possible D gene (5 bases). The CDR3 loop spans 14 amino acids. Germline CDR1 reads MNHNS; CDR2 reads SASEGT. V lost 5 bases, J lost 5 bases, and 15 bases lay in between. CDR3 DNA sequence: TGTGCCAGCAGTTATCAGGGTCTCGGAACTGAAGCTTTCTTT. The encoded protein is CASSYQGLGTEAFF.

The chain joins TRBV21-1 to TRBJ1-5; TRBD1, the D gene given by the table, was not confirmed from the DNA. TRBV21-1 is shown as a pseudogene. The CDR3 extends over 16 amino acids. The CDR3 spells CASSKWFRGYDQPQHF. Here the CDR3 DNA reads TGTGCCAGCAGCAAATGGTTCAGGGGTTATGATCAGCCCCAGCATTTT.

This sequence joins TRBV28 and TRBJ2-1; 13 bases fit TRBD2. The germline gives CDR1 MDHEN, CDR2 SYDVKM. The V segment lost 7 bases and the J segment 0 bases; nucleotides outside the gene matches: 9. The CDR3 covers 18 residues. CDR3 in amino acids: CASNPRGLAGLSYNEQFF. Written as DNA, the CDR3 is TGTGCCAGCAACCCCAGGGGACTAGCGGGACTCTCCTACAATGAGCAGTTCTTC.

The J gene is TRBJ1-5, the V gene TRBV6-5, with no clear D. The germline V and J ends were trimmed by 4 bases and 6 bases, with 10 bases remaining between them. The CDR3 has 13 residues. Germline CDR1 and CDR2: MNHEY and SVGAGI. This CDR3 reads CASSLGFGQPQHF. The CDR3, as DNA: TGTGCCAGCAGTTTAGGCTTCGGTCAGCCCCAGCATTTT.

CDR3 amino acids: CASSGTLHSPLHF. In DNA, the CDR3 is TGTGCCAGCAGTGGGACGTTACATTCACCCCTCCACTTT. V usage is TRBV2 and J usage is TRBJ1-6; D remains ambiguous. Per the germline V gene, CDR1 is SNHLY and CDR2 is FYNNEI. The CDR3 runs to 13 residues. V shed 4 bases and J shed 8 bases, with 9 bases lying between them.

Notes on this clone: This sample also contains other DNA sequences that code for the same CDR3. J is TRBJ1-4 and V is TRBV15; possibly TRBD1 for D (5 bases). The CDR3 loop spans 14 amino acids. Germline-derived CDR1 and CDR2 are LNHNV and YYDKDF (reference sequence). V was shortened by 6 bases and J by 8 bases, with 16 bases between the two germline ends. CDR3 region: CATRSPERGEKLFF. The CDR3 DNA sequence: TGTGCCACCAGGTCCCCGGAGCGGGGCGAAAAACTGTTTTTT.